Listed below are T cell receptor beta chains from one sample, sequenced in a study of blood T cells in healthy people across ages. TCRdb re-derived calls from the 5' RACE reads in MiXCR, one entry per CDR3 protein. The sample shows about 930,000 distinct CDR3 sequences, 25% to 35% of them seen only once. Separately, the same data were catalogued under a study of T cells of mothers and their children.

Sequencing was carried out using blood. The receptors originated from a woman aged 40 to 50 in good health. Each CDR3 is given without its conserved first and last residue. Fields, in order: J gene, CDR3 length, V gene, CDR3 protein.

J gene: TRBJ2-7
CDR3 length: 11
V gene: TRBV27
CDR3 protein: ASSPRPSAEQY

J gene: TRBJ1-2
CDR3 length: 11
V gene: TRBV28
CDR3 protein: ASSFGQGSGYT

J gene: TRBJ1-2
CDR3 length: 11
V gene: TRBV28
CDR3 protein: ASSIDQDYGYT

J gene: TRBJ2-3
CDR3 length: 12
V gene: TRBV6-6
CDR3 protein: ASSYEGRTDTQY

J gene: TRBJ2-3
CDR3 length: 14
V gene: TRBV12-3/TRBV12-4
CDR3 protein: ASGSGGQQSTDTQY

J gene: TRBJ2-3
CDR3 length: 14
V gene: TRBV30
CDR3 protein: AWSVSGTSGTNTQY

J gene: TRBJ2-7
CDR3 length: 18
V gene: TRBV5-1
CDR3 protein: ASSSSFRTSGSKSSYEQY

J gene: TRBJ1-3
CDR3 length: 12
V gene: TRBV9
CDR3 protein: ASSVGGTGNTIY

J gene: TRBJ1-5
CDR3 length: 14
V gene: TRBV20-1
CDR3 protein: SARSNLGGLRQPQH

J gene: TRBJ1-1
CDR3 length: 12
V gene: TRBV28
CDR3 protein: ASSSGAGNTEAF

J gene: TRBJ2-5
CDR3 length: 12
V gene: TRBV28
CDR3 protein: ASSLSQGGKTQY

J gene: TRBJ2-6
CDR3 length: 16
V gene: TRBV7-6
CDR3 protein: ASSPGPATSSGANVLT

J gene: TRBJ1-2
CDR3 length: 11
V gene: TRBV24-1
CDR3 protein: ATSDDVNYGYT

J gene: TRBJ1-1
CDR3 length: 12
V gene: TRBV5-1
CDR3 protein: ASSLLSGGTEAF

J gene: TRBJ2-3
CDR3 length: 13
V gene: TRBV2
CDR3 protein: DSHSQPVCTDTQY

J gene: TRBJ2-1
CDR3 length: 13
V gene: TRBV12-3/TRBV12-4
CDR3 protein: ASSHSGGQYDEQF

J gene: TRBJ1-1
CDR3 length: 9
V gene: TRBV29-1
CDR3 protein: SVGTNTEAF

J gene: TRBJ2-1
CDR3 length: 11
V gene: TRBV10-3
CDR3 protein: AISDARGHEQF

J gene: TRBJ2-1
CDR3 length: 9
V gene: TRBV12-3/TRBV12-4
CDR3 protein: ANSSQYEQF

J gene: TRBJ1-2
CDR3 length: 13
V gene: TRBV30
CDR3 protein: AWSPSGSVNYGYT

J gene: TRBJ1-1
CDR3 length: 15
V gene: TRBV6-8
CDR3 protein: ASSYPEGEGDNTEAF

J gene: TRBJ2-1
CDR3 length: 15
V gene: TRBV18
CDR3 protein: ASSRIYERGSYNEQF

J gene: TRBJ1-5
CDR3 length: 14
V gene: TRBV4-1
CDR3 protein: ASSQVWTGGNQPQH

J gene: TRBJ2-4
CDR3 length: 14
V gene: TRBV27
CDR3 protein: ASSTHGEGSKNIQY

J gene: TRBJ1-2
CDR3 length: 11
V gene: TRBV7-9
CDR3 protein: ASSLAGGNGYT

J gene: TRBJ1-4
CDR3 length: 13
V gene: TRBV28
CDR3 protein: ASSYAGGRNEKLF

J gene: TRBJ2-1
CDR3 length: 12
V gene: TRBV5-4
CDR3 protein: ASSSYGGDNEQF

J gene: TRBJ2-3
CDR3 length: 14
V gene: TRBV6-4
CDR3 protein: ASSDSSGGATDTQY

J gene: TRBJ2-7
CDR3 length: 12
V gene: TRBV5-6
CDR3 protein: ASSWTSDSYEQY

J gene: TRBJ2-3
CDR3 length: 15
V gene: TRBV7-2
CDR3 protein: ASIIQAGRPSTDTQY

J gene: TRBJ1-2
CDR3 length: 13
V gene: TRBV4-3
CDR3 protein: ASSQGTPPNYGYT

J gene: TRBJ2-7
CDR3 length: 13
V gene: TRBV20-1
CDR3 protein: SARAPGQLFYEQY

J gene: TRBJ2-7
CDR3 length: 13
V gene: TRBV20-1
CDR3 protein: SARDLLPLSYEQY

J gene: TRBJ1-4
CDR3 length: 12
V gene: TRBV20-1
CDR3 protein: SARFGGTNEKLF

J gene: TRBJ1-5
CDR3 length: 11
V gene: TRBV7-2
CDR3 protein: ASSRQGQQPQH

J gene: TRBJ1-1
CDR3 length: 13
V gene: TRBV6-2/TRBV6-3
CDR3 protein: ASSYPQGVNTEAF

J gene: TRBJ2-7
CDR3 length: 13
V gene: TRBV28
CDR3 protein: ASSTRTGGSYEQY

J gene: TRBJ1-5
CDR3 length: 13
V gene: TRBV6-6
CDR3 protein: ASSYSEESNQPQH

J gene: TRBJ1-1
CDR3 length: 11
V gene: TRBV13
CDR3 protein: ASSAGTREEAF

J gene: TRBJ1-2
CDR3 length: 12
V gene: TRBV28
CDR3 protein: ASSLQVWNCGYT

J gene: TRBJ1-2
CDR3 length: 12
V gene: TRBV27
CDR3 protein: ASSSGGPQYGYT

J gene: TRBJ2-3
CDR3 length: 14
V gene: TRBV9
CDR3 protein: ASSVAGLAGPDTQY

J gene: TRBJ2-3
CDR3 length: 14
V gene: TRBV7-2
CDR3 protein: ASSLQKSKRGDTQY

J gene: TRBJ1-2
CDR3 length: 10
V gene: TRBV29-1
CDR3 protein: SGDEGDYGYT

J gene: TRBJ2-1
CDR3 length: 11
V gene: TRBV6-1
CDR3 protein: ASSVTVYSEQF

J gene: TRBJ1-2
CDR3 length: 12
V gene: TRBV27
CDR3 protein: ASSFLQGAHGYT

J gene: TRBJ1-5
CDR3 length: 12
V gene: TRBV27
CDR3 protein: ASSLVTGAGPQH

J gene: TRBJ1-6
CDR3 length: 15
V gene: TRBV5-6
CDR3 protein: ASSFRGGTLGNSPLH

J gene: TRBJ2-2
CDR3 length: 15
V gene: TRBV9
CDR3 protein: ASSRDGQGARGGELF

J gene: TRBJ2-1
CDR3 length: 12
V gene: TRBV29-1
CDR3 protein: SVEGLARYNEQF

J gene: TRBJ1-4
CDR3 length: 9
V gene: TRBV5-1
CDR3 protein: ASSLDEKLF

J gene: TRBJ2-1
CDR3 length: 11
V gene: TRBV7-2
CDR3 protein: ATRQGRNNEQF

J gene: TRBJ2-5
CDR3 length: 11
V gene: TRBV20-1
CDR3 protein: SGCLGGEETQY